This T cell receptor beta chain was retrieved from a study of T cells in Graves' hyperthyroidism and ophthalmopathy (dated by TCRdb to between 2019 and 2020). Describing the broader study: Peripheral blood was sampled at the time of initial diagnosis, prior to any treatment. TCR V-J signatures able to tell the groups apart were searched for in a discovery cohort of 95 or so patients, of whom more than 40 had Graves' ophthalmopathy and about 55 had stable Graves' hyperthyroidism. Whether ophthalmopathy could be predicted prospectively was tested in an independent validation cohort made up of under 20 hyperthyroidism patients plus 17 patients who later progressed to ophthalmopathy. For training and testing, the 100 or so patients in the discovery cohort were randomly divided in a 7:3 ratio. In about six Graves' hyperthyroidism patients, the study also compared T-cell repertoires from thyroid tissue with T-cell repertoires from blood. Following sampling, methimazole starting at 30 mg daily was given to hyperthyroidism patients, and high-dose intravenous methylprednisolone was given to ophthalmopathy patients. TCR Vbeta CDR3 sequencing of roughly 140 peripheral blood samples (43 ophthalmopathy, 75 hyperthyroidism and approximately 17 progressor patients) is reported in the paper. What the study reported, not specific to this receptor: In validation, the model predicted progression to ophthalmopathy with around 71% sensitivity and approximately 78% specificity, a median of 6.5 months before onset. Ophthalmopathy was separated from stable hyperthyroidism by a 13 V-J signature model, with approximately 89% sensitivity and about 84% specificity obtained in cross-validation and 80%/75% obtained in testing. Sample size was not statistically predetermined, and blinding of investigators to group allocation was not performed. Most expanded thyroid clonotypes (frequency above 0.001) were also detected in blood, suggesting blood repertoires may reflect thyroid immune responses.

Amplification of TCR beta CDR3 regions was carried out from RNA transcripts. A first-round RT-PCR of the TCR CDR3 used the HTBI primer set with the Qiagen OneStep RT-PCR kit. Libraries were constructed in a second round of multiplex PCR, after which size selection and purification were carried out. Paired-end sequencing of the libraries was performed with 100 bp reads on an Illumina HiSeq2000. In the paper's pipeline: SOAPnuke was used to process the raw data, removing reads that contained adapters or uncalled bases, had a mean Phred below 15, or lacked an exact match to the constant primer or identifier. COPE v1.2.5 was used to merge the high-quality paired reads, and each unique nucleotide sequence was defined as a clonotype. MiTCR v1.1 was used to align clonotypes to the IMGT TRBV, TRBD and TRBJ reference segments. The analysis was restricted to V-J combinations with a frequency above 0.0001, which together covered about 99% of the repertoires. A TCS score was defined as the ratio between F50 (clonal expansion) and ExV (chaos), using BLOSUM62-based TCRdist between CDR3 peptides within each V-J. Welch's t-statistics and random forest reduced around 520 V-J features to some 14, which were used in a naive Bayes classifier (R e1071). The raw public reads went through TCRdb reprocessing: fastp at Q25, MiXCR clone calling, in-frame beta chains kept. Under each unique CDR3 protein, matching rows form one entry showing the most common genes and DNA. TCRdb assigned the V and J calls; the authors' analysis was not used. The sample contains some 490,000 distinct CDR3 sequences, less than 25% of them found a single time. Around 47% of the sample is in the top ten clones.

In the ophthalmopathy patients, disease was moderately to severely active, with a Clinical Activity Score of 3 or more, a NOSPECS grade of 4 or more, and a duration of less than 3 months. The study excluded patients with uncontrolled infections, other autoimmune diseases, pregnancy or lactation. Diagnoses relied on clinical symptoms, serum thyroxine and TRAb, thyroid ultrasound and orbital computed tomography. PBMCs were isolated from 8 to 10 ml of fresh peripheral blood by Ficoll-Paque density gradient centrifugation. Total RNA was extracted with Trizol reagent, and quality was checked on an Agilent 2100 Bioanalyzer. Clipping removes 4 bases from V and 4 bases from J, with 6 as the unmatched junction base count. As encoded in the germline V gene, CDR1 is SGDLS while CDR2 is YYNGEE. From its cysteine to its phenylalanine, the CDR3 spans 14 amino acids. Solely the CDR3 DNA is kept, with 42 bases framed from the first base.

Comment on this clonotype: Its antigen is unknown. It has no much larger one-base neighbor in the sample; base qualities were not kept.

Rearrangement joined TRBV9 to TRBJ2-7, with 9 bases matching TRBD2. Sequencing used blood. The receptor's source is a woman aged 70-85 years with Graves' ophthalmopathy. CDR3 protein: CASSPESGRYEQYF. The DNA sequence is as follows: TGTGCCAGCAGCCCAGAAAGCGGGAGGTACGAGCAGTACTTC.